Listed here are 21 T cell receptor beta chains from one sample, sequenced in a study of blood T cell repertoires in COVID-19. Assay: immunoSEQ multiplex PCR; the TCRdb copy retains only in-frame clones and omits some. The table includes a few hundred thousand clones, 75% to 90% detected once. The sample taken for sequencing was PBMCs or T cells enriched from blood (not recorded which). These receptors all stem from a woman aged 18-35 years who had recovered from COVID-19.

This sequence joins TRBV7-3 and TRBJ1-1; maybe TRBD1 (6 bases). CDR1 is SGHTA and CDR2 is FQGTGA in the germline V gene. CDR3 size: 12 residues. Trimming shortened V by 5 bases and J by 7 bases, and 11 bases separated the two germline ends. The CDR3 spells CASSPTGGEAFF. Here the CDR3 DNA reads TGTGCCAGCAGCCCGACAGGAGGTGAAGCTTTCTTT. Drawing the rest from reference TRBV7-3 and TRBJ1-1, the complete variable domain is GAGVSQTPSNKVTEKGKYVELRCDPISGHTALYWYRQSLGQGPEFLIYFQGTGAADDSGLPNDRFFAVRPEGSVSTLKIQRTERGDSAVYLCASSPTGGEAFFGQGTRLTVV.

The V and J genes are TRBV5-4 and TRBJ1-2, with 7 bases aligning to TRBD1. The CDR3 sequence is 13 residues long. The V segment lost 7 bases and the J segment 6 bases; nucleotides outside the gene matches: 9. Germline-derived CDR1 and CDR2 are SGHNT and YYREEE (reference sequence). Here the CDR3 DNA reads TGTGCCAGCGCCAAGACAGGGCTCGATGGCTACACCTTC. It translates to CASAKTGLDGYTF.

The genes are TRBV2 and TRBJ2-1, with D tentatively TRBD2 (5 bases). The germline V and J ends were trimmed by 8 bases and 8 bases, with 13 bases remaining between them. This CDR3 is built from 12 residues. Per germline, CDR1 SNHLY and CDR2 FYNNEI. The CDR3 bases are TGTGCCAGCGGGAGAGGGAATGATGAGCAGTTCTTC. Protein product: CASGRGNDEQFF.

The chain couples TRBV29-1 to TRBJ1-4; D may be TRBD1 (5 bases). Germline lookup yields CDR1 SQVTM and CDR2 ANQGSEA. Trimming cost V 5 bases and J 8 bases, with 12 bases left between them. The CDR3 is made up of 12 amino acids. CDR3: CSVTHPGEKLFF. Here the CDR3 DNA reads TGCAGCGTTACCCACCCAGGGGAAAAACTGTTTTTT.

The chain links TRBV6-4 to TRBJ2-2; 8 nucleotides match TRBD1. CDR1 is MRHNA, CDR2 SNTAGT, per germline. With V trimmed by 6 bases and J by 0 bases, 6 bases remained unmatched. CDR3 length: 16 residues. The DNA for the CDR3 is TGTGCCAGCAGAGGGACAGGTGGTTCGAACACCGGGGAGCTGTTTTTT. It translates to CASRGTGGSNTGELFF.

V gene TRBV14 combines with J gene TRBJ1-1; 7 bases match TRBD1. The CDR3 is 14 amino acids. After removal of 4 bases from V and 1 base from J, the junction contained 3 bases not matched to a gene. Looked up from germline, CDR1 is SGHDN and CDR2 is FVKESK. This CDR3 reads CASSPRTGNTEAFF. Written as DNA, the CDR3 is TGTGCCAGCAGCCCCCGGACAGGGAACACTGAAGCTTTCTTT.

The chain couples TRBV2 to TRBJ2-1, with D possibly TRBD1 on 5 matching bases. The CDR3 length is 16 residues. Germline assignment: CDR1 SNHLY and CDR2 FYNNEI. The V end lost 4 bases, the J end lost 8 bases, and 21 bases lay between the germline ends. CDR3 region: CASSVDTAAGWDEQFF. For the CDR3, the DNA is TGTGCCAGCAGTGTAGATACAGCTGCAGGGTGGGATGAGCAGTTCTTC.

This chain links TRBV11-3 with TRBJ1-4; 9 bases are shared with TRBD1. Unmatched junction bases numbered 6, after V lost 5 bases and J lost 8 bases. The V gene's germline CDR1 is SGHNT and CDR2 YENEEA. There are 14 residues in the CDR3. The CDR3 nucleotides read TGTGCCAGCAGCGCCGGGACAGGGTCCGAAAAACTGTTTTTT. Its protein product is CASSAGTGSEKLFF.

The J gene is TRBJ2-3, the V gene TRBV6-5; 8 bases line up with TRBD2. Germline assignment: CDR1 MNHEY and CDR2 SVGAGI. This CDR3 contains 15 residues. After removal of 6 bases from V and 0 bases from J, the junction contained 5 bases not matched to a gene. CDR3: CASSISGASTDTQYF. In DNA form, the CDR3 reads TGTGCCAGCAGCATTAGCGGGGCGAGCACAGATACGCAGTATTTT.

V gene TRBV5-4 combines with J gene TRBJ1-2; TRBD1 agrees at 7 bases. This CDR3 spans 12 amino acids. V lost 4 bases and J lost 5; bases outside the gene matches: 2. Per the germline V gene, CDR1 is SGHNT and CDR2 is YYREEE (reference sequence). The CDR3 loop is CASSQGVYGYTF. The CDR3 DNA follows: TGTGCCAGCAGCCAGGGGGTTTATGGCTACACCTTC.

V and J are TRBV28 and TRBJ1-1; TRBD1 is a possible D gene (5 bases). CDR1 and CDR2 from the germline V gene are MDHEN and SYDVKM. The CDR3 runs 16 residues. The V and J ends lost 2 bases and 3 bases respectively, with 16 bases between them. The CDR3 region has the DNA TGTGCCAGCAGTTTACTTCGACCGACAGAAGACACTGAAGCTTTCTTT. Translating it yields CASSLLRPTEDTEAFF.

The V and J genes are TRBV4-1 and TRBJ1-6; 11 bases match TRBD1. Looked up from germline, CDR1 is MGHRA and CDR2 is YSYEKL. The trim removed 0 bases at V and 7 bases at J, leaving 2 bases unmatched. The CDR3 is 16 residues long. The CDR3, as DNA: TGCGCCAGCAGCCAAGAAGGGACAGGGGGAAATTCACCCCTCCACTTT. It specifies CASSQEGTGGNSPLHF.

J is TRBJ1-5 and V is TRBV11-2, with 7 nucleotides matching TRBD1. The CDR3 covers 15 residues. J was trimmed by 4 bases and V by 6 bases; bases with no gene match: 9. Germline-derived CDR1 and CDR2 are SGHAT and FQNNGV. The CDR3 loop reads CASRRPGQPNQPQHF. CDR3 sequence (DNA): TGTGCCAGCAGACGTCCGGGACAGCCTAATCAGCCCCAGCATTTT.

The V and J genes are TRBV10-1 and TRBJ1-1; D is uncertain. Trimming left V 3 bases short and J 5 bases short, with 7 bases between. This CDR3 is built from 12 residues. The germline CDR1 and CDR2 sequences are WNHNN and SYGVQD (reference sequence). Written as DNA, the CDR3 is TGCGCCAGCAGTGACAGAGGAACTGAAGCTTTCTTT. Translated, it gives CASSDRGTEAFF.

V usage is TRBV5-1 and J usage is TRBJ2-2, with D possibly TRBD1 on 6 matching bases. The CDR3 is made up of 14 amino acids. V was shortened by 0 bases and J by 4 bases, with 7 bases between the two germline ends. CDR1 and CDR2 (germline): SGHRS, YFSETQ. CDR3: CASSLGTVTGELFF. CDR3 nucleotide sequence: TGCGCCAGCAGCTTGGGGACAGTCACCGGGGAGCTGTTTTTT.

The chain is built from TRBV5-1 and TRBJ1-1; 10 positions match TRBD1. After removal of 5 bases from V and 8 bases from J, the junction contained 3 bases not matched to a gene. The CDR3 spans 12 residues. CDR1 is SGHRS and CDR2 is YFSETQ in the germline V gene. DNA of the CDR3: TGCGCCAGCAGAACGGGACAGGGGGAAGCTTTCTTT. Protein product: CASRTGQGEAFF.

This chain links TRBV5-8 with TRBJ1-2, with TRBD1 as a possible D gene (5 bases). The germline CDR1 and CDR2 sequences are SGHTS and YDEGEE. Deletions cut 2 bases from V and 6 bases from J, with 14 bases between. This CDR3 comprises 14 residues. The CDR3 nucleotides are TGTGCCAGCAGCTTAGAGGGGAGGACTCATGGCTACACCTTC. This codes for CASSLEGRTHGYTF.

The V call is TRBV28, the J call TRBJ1-2; the D gene is possibly TRBD1 (5 bases). The CDR3 is 14 residues long. Germline V gene lookup returns CDR1 MDHEN and CDR2 SYDVKM. Trimming left V 4 bases short and J 6 bases short, with 15 bases between. CDR3 protein: CASSSTVFPNGYTF. CDR3 nucleotide sequence: TGTGCCAGCAGTTCGACAGTTTTCCCGAATGGCTACACCTTC.

This chain joins TRBV5-5 and TRBJ2-3; a weak D match, TRBD2 (5 bases). The germline CDR1 and CDR2 sequences are SGHKS and YYEKEE (reference sequence). Deletions cut 0 bases from V and 6 bases from J, with 14 bases between. This CDR3 is 15 amino acids long. CDR3 nucleotide sequence: TGTGCCAGCAGCTTGGTGACTACCCCGCCGGATACGCAGTATTTT. Amino acids: CASSLVTTPPDTQYF.

The chain combines TRBV4-1 with TRBJ1-1; D unresolved. CDR1 and CDR2 (germline): MGHRA, YSYEKL. The CDR3 has 15 amino acids. Deletions cut 0 bases from V and 2 bases from J, with 10 bases between. CDR3: CASSQEGRANTEAFF. The CDR3, as DNA: TGCGCCAGCAGCCAAGAGGGGAGGGCTAACACTGAAGCTTTCTTT.

The gene calls are TRBV18 and TRBJ2-1, with TRBD2 identical over 9 bases. The CDR3 covers 15 residues. Trimming took 6 bases from V and 5 from J; bases not matched to a gene: 8. Germline lookup yields CDR1 KGHSH and CDR2 LQKENI. The CDR3 nucleotides read TGTGCCAGCTCCCTTATAGCGGGGGCAAACAATGAGCAGTTCTTC. This translates into CASSLIAGANNEQFF. The whole variable domain, remainder taken from reference TRBV18 and TRBJ2-1, is NAGVMQNPRHLVRRRGQEARLRCSPMKGHSHVYWYRQLPEEGLKFMVYLQKENIIDESGMPKERFSAEFPKEGPSILRIQQVVRGDSAAYFCASSLIAGANNEQFFGPGTRLTVL.